Following are 32 T cell receptor beta chains from one sample sequenced in a study of human thymus T cells. Using immunoSEQ multiplex PCR, the repertoire was profiled, and TCRdb retains in-frame clones only, with some absent. The table records approximately 46,000 clones, approximately 95% of them present only once. Input material: blood. The origin of the receptors is a girl in the first two years of life with a congenital heart defect but otherwise immunologically healthy.

The chain couples TRBV25-1 to TRBJ1-5; D unresolved. This CDR3 region has 11 residues. The germline gives CDR1 MGHDK, CDR2 SYGVNS. V was pared by 4 bases and J by 9 bases, with 7 bases between. This chain's CDR3 is CASSVPGPQHF. The CDR3 region has the DNA TGTGCCAGCAGTGTCCCTGGGCCCCAGCATTTT.

This clone was seen just once. The chain links TRBV7-8 to TRBJ2-7; 13 bases fit TRBD2. The CDR3 is 17 residues long. V lost 5 bases, J lost 3 bases, and 10 bases stayed unmatched. Germline CDR1 reads SGHVS; CDR2 reads FQNEAQ. The CDR3 loop is CASSALPGLAGNYEQYF. CDR3 coding DNA: TGTGCCAGCAGCGCCCTTCCGGGACTAGCGGGGAACTACGAGCAGTACTTC.

The chain combines TRBV28 with TRBJ2-1; 11 positions agree with TRBD2. The CDR3 contains 17 residues. Trimming removed 7 bases from V and 1 base from J; junction bases left unmatched: 9. Per germline, CDR1 MDHEN and CDR2 SYDVKM. In DNA form, the CDR3 reads TGTGCCAGCAACGGACTAGCGGGCTTCAGGTCCTACAATGAGCAGTTCTTC. Amino acids: CASNGLAGFRSYNEQFF.

J is TRBJ2-7 and V is TRBV18; 10 bases match TRBD2. Germline V gives CDR1 KGHSH, CDR2 LQKENI. Germline trimming cut 9 bases from V and 5 bases from J; bases unmatched to any gene: 7. This CDR3 is built from 13 residues. CDR3 nucleotide sequence: TGTGCCAGTCGGACAGCGGGAGGGGACGAGCAGTACTTC. Translated, it gives CASRTAGGDEQYF.

V is TRBV23-1 and J is TRBJ2-4; no definite D call. TRBV23-1 is recorded as an ORF, its role being uncertain. V lost 2 bases and J 0 bases, leaving 17 bases between the germline ends. This CDR3 is built from 18 residues. The CDR3 sequence: CASSQTLSRALAKNIQYF. The CDR3 bases are TGCGCCAGCAGTCAAACCCTGAGCCGTGCACTAGCCAAAAACATTCAGTACTTC.

The chain recombines TRBV12-5 with TRBJ2-5, with D tentatively TRBD1 (6 bases). Deletions cut 0 bases from V and 4 bases from J, with 9 bases between. This CDR3 is 14 amino acids long. Germline assignment: CDR1 LGHNT and CDR2 FRNRAP. The CDR3: CASGLVLGGETQYF. As DNA, the CDR3 is TGTGCTAGTGGTTTGGTCCTAGGGGGAGAGACCCAGTACTTC.

The V gene is TRBV6-1, the J gene TRBJ2-7, with 8 bases matching TRBD1. Germline CDR1 is MNHNS and CDR2 is SASEGT. The CDR3 is 15 amino acids. V trimming: 2 bases; J trimming: 5 bases; junction bases outside the gene matches: 8. The CDR3 sequence is CASSEMGQAFDEQYF. CDR3 DNA sequence: TGTGCCAGCAGTGAAATGGGACAGGCTTTCGACGAGCAGTACTTC.

The chain employs TRBV5-4 and TRBJ2-1; 16 bases map to TRBD2. This CDR3 spans 18 amino acids. Germline-derived CDR1 and CDR2 are SGHNT and YYREEE (reference sequence). The V gene end was trimmed by 2 bases and the J gene end by 7 bases; junction bases not matched to a gene: 9. CDR3 protein: CASSLGTSGRGVQNEQFF. CDR3 bases: TGTGCCAGCAGCTTAGGGACTAGCGGGAGGGGGGTACAAAATGAGCAGTTCTTC.

The gene calls are TRBV7-2 and TRBJ2-7, with TRBD2 matching 9 bases. The CDR3 length is 17 residues. Germline V gene sequence: CDR1 SGHTA, CDR2 FQGNSA. V gave up 1 base and J gave up 3 bases; unmatched junction bases: 10. The chain's CDR3 is CASSLEWGGRAIYEQYF. The CDR3 DNA reads as TGTGCCAGCAGCTTAGAGTGGGGCGGGAGGGCCATCTACGAGCAGTACTTC.

The V call is TRBV30, the J call TRBJ2-7, with D perhaps matching TRBD1 (5 bases). CDR1 and CDR2 from the germline V gene are GTSNPN and SVGIG (reference sequence). The CDR3 spans 12 residues. Trimming shortened V by 0 bases and J by 2 bases, and 5 bases separated the two germline ends. CDR3 nucleotides: TGTGCCTGGAGTGTAGGGGCCTACGAGCAGTACTTC. Residues: CAWSVGAYEQYF.

The chain is built from TRBV15 and TRBJ1-4, with D tentatively TRBD1 (5 bases). V was trimmed by 1 base and J by 6 bases, leaving 15 bases between them. This CDR3 spans 16 amino acids. Per the germline V gene, CDR1 is LNHNV and CDR2 is YYDKDF (reference sequence). CDR3 sequence reads: CATSRGGGAYHEKLFF. The CDR3 DNA follows: TGTGCCACCAGCAGAGGAGGCGGGGCTTATCATGAAAAACTGTTTTTT.

This chain connects TRBV7-2 to TRBJ2-1, with 14 bases fitting TRBD2. The CDR3 totals 15 residues. V shed 2 bases, J shed 9 bases, and the junction held 3 bases outside the gene matches. Per germline, CDR1 SGHTA and CDR2 FQGNSA. The CDR3 is CASSLYGLAGGEQFF. The CDR3 DNA reads as TGTGCCAGCAGCTTATACGGACTAGCGGGAGGTGAGCAGTTCTTC. The variable domain in full, with the rest retrieved from reference TRBV7-2 and TRBJ2-1, is GAGVSQSPSNKVTEKGKDVELRCDPISGHTALYWYRQSLGQGLEFLIYFQGNSAPDKSGLPSDRFSAERTGGSVSTLTIQRTQQEDSAVYLCASSLYGLAGGEQFFGPGTRLTVL.

This chain links TRBV7-6 with TRBJ2-2; the D gene is possibly TRBD2 (6 bases). V was pared by 3 bases and J by 1 base, with 9 bases between. In germline, CDR1 is SGHVS, CDR2 FNYEAQ. The CDR3 spans 15 residues. The CDR3 spells CASSLKRVNTGELFF. The CDR3 nucleotides read TGTGCCAGCAGCTTGAAGCGGGTGAACACCGGGGAGCTGTTTTTT.

This rearrangement joins TRBV18 to TRBJ1-2, with 9 bases lining up with TRBD1. Germline V CDR1 and CDR2: KGHSH, LQKENI. The V and J ends lost 3 bases and 6 bases, in that order; junction bases with no gene match: 8. The CDR3 is made up of 15 amino acids. The CDR3 protein is CASSPGTGIDDGYTF. The CDR3 DNA sequence: TGTGCCAGCTCACCCGGGACAGGGATAGACGATGGCTACACCTTC.

The rearrangement joins TRBV11-3 to TRBJ2-2, with D maybe TRBD1 (6 bases). This CDR3 has 13 amino acids. CDR1 is SGHNT and CDR2 is YENEEA in the germline V gene. Deletions cut 5 bases from V and 6 bases from J, with 10 bases between. CDR3 region: CASSNRVPGELFF. Here the CDR3 DNA reads TGTGCCAGCAGCAACAGGGTGCCCGGGGAGCTGTTTTTT.

V gene TRBV19 combines with J gene TRBJ2-2; no firm D call. Trimming left V 3 bases short and J 5 bases short, with 13 bases between. Germline V lookup: CDR1 LNHDA, CDR2 SQIVND (reference sequence). The CDR3 consists of 15 residues. The CDR3 DNA reads as TGTGCCAGTAGTATCCCCGGTCCCAGAACCGGGGAGCTGTTTTTT. Translated: CASSIPGPRTGELFF.

V and J are TRBV4-1 and TRBJ2-1; no reliable D call. From germline, CDR1 is MGHRA and CDR2 YSYEKL. V shed 1 base and J shed 9 bases, with 10 bases lying between them. This CDR3 comprises 13 residues. CDR3 nucleotides: TGCGCCAGCAGCCAAGGGAAGAGTGGTGAGCAGTTCTTC. Amino acid sequence: CASSQGKSGEQFF.

This rearrangement joins TRBV29-1 to TRBJ2-7; TRBD2 matches 8 bases. Germline CDR1 and CDR2: SQVTM and ANQGSEA. The CDR3 extends over 15 amino acids. With 4 bases clipped from V and 4 bases from J, the junction kept 12 bases outside the gene matches. CDR3 DNA: TGCAGCGTTGTCAGGGGAGCGGGAGTTGGGTACGAGCAGTACTTC. Amino acid sequence: CSVVRGAGVGYEQYF.

The rearrangement joins TRBV29-1 to TRBJ2-5; D is undetermined. Trimming pared 4 bases from V and 1 base from J, leaving 7 bases between. CDR3 length: 12 amino acids. The germline V gene has CDR1 SQVTM and CDR2 ANQGSEA. The CDR3 bases are TGCAGCGTTGTGGCCAGCCAAGAGACCCAGTACTTC. Protein: CSVVASQETQYF.

The CDR3 loop reads CASSLDRGLPTDTQYF. CDR3 DNA sequence: TGTGCCAGCAGCCTAGACCGGGGCCTACCCACAGATACGCAGTATTTT. The V and J genes are TRBV2 and TRBJ2-3; the D gene could be TRBD1 or TRBD2 (5 bases each). Trimming removed 6 bases from V and 2 bases from J, with 18 bases in between. The V gene's germline CDR1 is SNHLY and CDR2 FYNNEI. This CDR3 has 16 residues.

The V gene is TRBV9, the J gene TRBJ2-2, with a tentative D call TRBD1 (5 bases). The CDR3 is 16 amino acids. Germline V gene lookup returns CDR1 SGDLS and CDR2 YYNGEE. V lost 0 bases, J lost 7 bases, and 16 bases lay in between. The CDR3 spells CASSVDPGRFGGELFF. In DNA form, the CDR3 reads TGTGCCAGCAGCGTAGACCCAGGGCGTTTCGGCGGGGAGCTGTTTTTT.

The chain combines TRBV27 with TRBJ1-1; tentatively, D is TRBD1 (6 bases). The CDR3 has 14 residues. V was pared by 3 bases and J by 1 base, with 9 bases between. Germline V gene lookup returns CDR1 MNHEY and CDR2 SMNVEV (reference sequence). The CDR3 is CASSFWGANTEAFF. Here the CDR3 DNA reads TGTGCCAGCAGTTTCTGGGGGGCGAACACTGAAGCTTTCTTT.

The chain couples TRBV7-9 to TRBJ1-2, with D unresolved. From germline, CDR1 is SEHNR and CDR2 FQNEAQ (reference sequence). V was pared by 5 bases and J by 6 bases, with 13 bases between. The CDR3 extends over 13 amino acids. The CDR3 bases are TGTGCCAGCAGCCAATGGCAGATGGATGGCTACACCTTC. Protein: CASSQWQMDGYTF.

The V call is TRBV28, the J call TRBJ2-1; weak D call: TRBD2 (6 bases). V shed 6 bases and J shed 0 bases, with 18 bases lying between them. The CDR3 sequence is 17 residues long. The V gene's germline CDR1 is MDHEN and CDR2 SYDVKM. DNA for the CDR3: TGTGCCAGCAGGCCGACTAGTTCCCTAAGCTCCTACAATGAGCAGTTCTTC. Translation: CASRPTSSLSSYNEQFF.

V gene TRBV7-7 combines with J gene TRBJ2-1; tentatively, D is TRBD2 (5 bases). The germline CDR1 and CDR2 sequences are SSHAT and FNYEAQ (reference sequence). Between the trimmed V and J ends, which lost 5 bases and 9 bases, there was a span of 17 bases. The CDR3 runs to 14 residues. This chain's CDR3 is CASSPRGMAGEQFF. The CDR3 DNA reads as TGTGCCAGCAGCCCTCGGGGTATGGCGGGTGAGCAGTTCTTC.

This chain joins TRBV29-1 and TRBJ2-3; perhaps TRBD1 as D (6 bases). The CDR3 has 14 residues. Germline V CDR1 and CDR2: SQVTM, ANQGSEA. Trimming took 5 bases from V and 1 from J, leaving 13 bases between them. Here the CDR3 DNA reads TGCAGCGTTCAAGTAACAGGGCGCACAGATACGCAGTATTTT. This sequence encodes CSVQVTGRTDTQYF.

The chain uses TRBV29-1 and TRBJ2-7; D uncertain. CDR1 is SQVTM and CDR2 is ANQGSEA in the germline V gene. CDR3 size: 13 residues. Trimming took off 5 bases at V and 2 bases at J, with 13 bases between the two ends. The CDR3 bases are TGCAGCGTTTACCTGGCTGGGACCTACGAGCAGTACTTC. Protein product: CSVYLAGTYEQYF.

This chain uses TRBV7-2 with TRBJ2-5; D is uncertain. Trimming took 6 bases from V and 7 from J, leaving 6 bases between them. Germline V CDR1 and CDR2: SGHTA, FQGNSA. CDR3 length equals 10 residues. CDR3 sequence: CASSSGTQYF. The CDR3 nucleotides are TGTGCCAGCAGTTCCGGGACCCAGTACTTC.

V gene TRBV5-4 combines with J gene TRBJ2-1; D unresolved. Per the germline V gene, CDR1 is SGHNT and CDR2 is YYREEE (reference sequence). V shed 1 base and J shed 2 bases, with 10 bases lying between them. The length of the CDR3 is 15 residues. CDR3 region: CASSLRAKPYNEQFF. For the CDR3, the DNA is TGTGCCAGCAGCTTGAGGGCTAAACCCTACAATGAGCAGTTCTTC.

The rearrangement links TRBV7-9 to TRBJ2-5, with 9 bases aligning to TRBD1. CDR1 SEHNR and CDR2 FQNEAQ come from the germline V gene (reference sequence). The CDR3 sequence is 15 residues long. V was clipped by 5 bases and J by 1 base; unmatched bases: 5. The CDR3, as DNA: TGTGCCAGCAGCAGGACAGGGGATGGCCAAGAGACCCAGTACTTC. Amino acid sequence: CASSRTGDGQETQYF.

The chain uses TRBV10-3 and TRBJ1-1; no clear D. Germline CDR1 reads ENHRY; CDR2 reads SYGVKD. This CDR3 has 15 amino acids. Trimming left V 7 bases short and J 0 bases short, with 15 bases between. In DNA, the CDR3 is TGTGCCATCAAACGGGGAGGCACCTTGAACACTGAAGCTTTCTTT. Protein sequence: CAIKRGGTLNTEAFF.

V usage is TRBV15 and J usage is TRBJ2-1; 8 bases line up with TRBD1. The CDR3 consists of 16 residues. In germline, CDR1 is LNHNV, CDR2 YYDKDF (reference sequence). The trim removed 2 bases at V and 2 bases at J, leaving 5 bases unmatched. The CDR3 spells CATSRRRDRPYNEQFF. In DNA form, the CDR3 reads TGTGCCACCAGCAGACGTCGGGACAGGCCCTACAATGAGCAGTTCTTC.